Each of the 3 T cell receptor beta chains below was sequenced from the same sample in a study of blood T cell repertoires in COVID-19. The repertoire was sequenced with immunoSEQ multiplex PCR; TCRdb's copy has only in-frame clones and lacks some. The data hold approximately 200,000 clones, with 75% to 85% observed a single time. The specimen sequenced was PBMCs or T cells enriched from blood (not recorded which). These TCRs come from a man aged 35-49 years who had recovered from COVID-19.

The V call is TRBV6-6, the J call TRBJ1-1; D gene ambiguous. The CDR3 totals 15 residues. Germline V gene lookup returns CDR1 MNHNY and CDR2 SVGAGI (reference sequence). The V end was cut by 0 bases, the J end by 1 base, with 9 bases between. The CDR3 sequence: CASSYSRTRNTEAFF. CDR3 DNA sequence: TGTGCCAGCAGTTACTCGAGGACTCGGAACACTGAAGCTTTCTTT.

The chain couples TRBV7-8 to TRBJ1-2; the D is unclear. Per germline, CDR1 SGHVS and CDR2 FQNEAQ. Trimming shortened V by 5 bases and J by 0 bases, and 7 bases separated the two germline ends. There are 13 residues in the CDR3. The CDR3, as DNA: TGTGCCAGCAGCCGCACATCTAACTATGGCTACACCTTC. Encoded protein: CASSRTSNYGYTF.

This chain joins TRBV5-6 and TRBJ1-6; TRBD1 is a possible D gene (5 bases). The CDR3 runs to 14 residues. V lost 2 bases, J lost 8 bases, and 11 bases lay in between. Germline V gene lookup returns CDR1 SGHDT and CDR2 YYEEEE. The CDR3 sequence: CASSFGRGDSPLHF. The CDR3 DNA reads TGTGCCAGCAGCTTCGGTAGGGGCGATTCACCCCTCCACTTT.